A single sample is the source of the 7 T cell receptor beta chains below, sequenced in a study of T cell repertoires in cytomegalovirus infection. These receptors have no identified antigens. TCRdb processed the reads anew with MiXCR; each CDR3 protein has one entry. The profile shows 600,000 to 700,000 distinct CDR3 sequences, 30% to 40% of them singletons. The specimen was cultured PBMCs, collected from culture after CMV antigen stimulation. The receptors derive from a human donor in good health (CMV status not recorded). Some clones in this sample may be carry-over from other donors' samples.

The chain combines TRBV6-2 or TRBV6-3 with TRBJ2-5, with D possibly matching TRBD2 (6 bases). Germline V gives CDR1 MNHEY, CDR2 SVGEGT. V was cut by 6 bases and J by 2 bases, with 19 bases left in between. The CDR3 has 16 amino acids. This CDR3 reads CASRRGLRLLQETQYF. The DNA for the CDR3 is TGTGCCAGCAGGCGGGGCCTGCGCCTTTTACAAGAGACCCAGTACTTC.

This clonotype was recorded many times. This chain joins TRBV7-2 and TRBJ1-5; unclear D gene. Per germline, CDR1 SGHTA and CDR2 FQGNSA. CDR3 length: 16 amino acids. Trimming removed 5 bases from V and 1 base from J, with 15 bases in between. The CDR3, as DNA: TGTGCCAGCAGCCTGACCCGGGAGTTGAGCAATCAGCCCCAGCATTTT. As protein: CASSLTRELSNQPQHF.

The CDR3 is CSARSPSSPPETQYF. The DNA of the CDR3 is TGCAGTGCTAGATCCCCTTCTAGTCCCCCAGAGACCCAGTACTTC. J is TRBJ2-5 and V is TRBV20-1; D is uncertain. Trimming took off 2 bases at V and 4 bases at J, with 17 bases between the two ends. CDR1 is DFQATT and CDR2 is SNEGSKA in the germline V gene (reference sequence). The CDR3 consists of 15 residues.

This sequence joins TRBV20-1 and TRBJ1-5, with D possibly being TRBD1 (5 bases). Germline values: CDR1 DFQATT, CDR2 SNEGSKA (reference sequence). V dropped 6 bases and J dropped 4 bases, with 10 bases sitting between them. The CDR3 is 12 amino acids. The CDR3, as DNA: TGCAGTGCAAAGGAGGGGAATCAGCCCCAGCATTTT. Protein: CSAKEGNQPQHF.

The V call is TRBV20-1, the J call TRBJ2-3; D ambiguous. This CDR3 has 13 residues. Germline CDR1 reads DFQATT; CDR2 reads SNEGSKA (reference sequence). V lost 0 bases and J 0 bases, leaving 4 bases between the germline ends. The CDR3 sequence: CSARDTSTDTQYF. The CDR3 DNA follows: TGCAGTGCTAGAGATACTAGCACAGATACGCAGTATTTT.

The genes are TRBV7-6 and TRBJ2-1; no definite D call. Germline CDR1 is SGHVS and CDR2 is FNYEAQ. V dropped 2 bases and J dropped 15 bases, with 17 bases sitting between them. The CDR3 loop spans 13 amino acids. The CDR3: CASSLFGIENGFF. DNA of the CDR3: TGTGCCAGCAGCTTATTTGGGATCGAAAATGGGTTCTTC.

The chain joins TRBV5-1 to TRBJ2-7; TRBD1 might be the D (6 bases). V lost 0 bases and J 3 bases, leaving 16 bases between the germline ends. The CDR3 is 16 amino acids. Germline CDR1 is SGHRS and CDR2 is YFSETQ. The CDR3 loop is CASSLGGHPRDYEQYF. CDR3 nucleotide sequence: TGCGCCAGCAGCTTGGGGGGACACCCACGAGACTACGAGCAGTACTTC.